The 11 T cell receptor beta chains below come from one sample, sequenced in a study of T cell responses to AZD1222 COVID-19 vaccine. Using immunoSEQ multiplex PCR, the repertoire was profiled, and TCRdb retains in-frame clones only, with some absent. This sample has some 80,000 clones; about nine tenths occur once, and the top ten carry 10%. The sequenced sample was peripheral blood, obtained 28 days after the second dose of the MenACWY control vaccine. The source of these receptors is an adult who received the MenACWY meningococcal vaccine as a control.

DNA for the CDR3: TGTGCCAGCAGCTTGTCGGCAGGGGGCAATAATTCACCCCTCCACTTT. It translates to CASSLSAGGNNSPLHF. The chain has TRBV5-4 and TRBJ1-6; 8 bases line up with TRBD1. CDR1 is SGHNT, CDR2 YYREEE, per germline (reference sequence). Trimming removed 1 base from V and 5 bases from J; junction bases left unmatched: 5. The CDR3 loop spans 16 amino acids.

The rearrangement links TRBV7-8 to TRBJ2-5, with D unclear. Germline values: CDR1 SGHVS, CDR2 FQNEAQ. The V end lost 8 bases, the J end lost 4 bases, and 14 bases lay between the germline ends. The CDR3 length is 13 residues. In nucleotides, the CDR3 is TGTGCCAGCTATAACACGCAAGGAGAGACCCAGTACTTC. This sequence encodes CASYNTQGETQYF.

The chain combines TRBV6-2 or TRBV6-3 with TRBJ1-1; 8 nucleotides line up with TRBD1. With V trimmed by 6 bases and J by 1 base, 4 bases remained unmatched. Per the germline V gene, CDR1 is MNHEY and CDR2 is SVGEGT. The CDR3 contains 14 residues. The CDR3 protein is CASSRDRSNTEAFF. The CDR3 coding sequence is TGTGCCAGCAGCCGGGACAGGTCGAACACTGAAGCTTTCTTT.

This clone turned up a few times. This chain links TRBV6-5 with TRBJ2-7, with TRBD2 identical over 8 bases. J gave up 1 base and V 7 bases, and 9 bases lay outside the gene matches. The CDR3 length is 15 residues. Germline V gene sequence: CDR1 MNHEY, CDR2 SVGAGI. CDR3 bases: TGTGCCAGCAATCGCGCTAGCGGGCTTTCCTACGAGCAGTACTTC. It is translated as CASNRASGLSYEQYF.

The chain joins TRBV12-3 or TRBV12-4 to TRBJ2-5, with D possibly being TRBD1 (5 bases). V lost 0 bases and J lost 5, with 7 bases in between. The CDR3 totals 13 residues. This CDR3 reads CASSLAQGETQYF. The CDR3 DNA reads TGTGCCAGCAGTTTAGCGCAGGGTGAGACCCAGTACTTC.

CDR3 loop: CASSIQRVSTEAFF. The CDR3, as DNA: TGTGCCAGCAGTATTCAGAGGGTAAGCACTGAAGCTTTCTTT. The chain combines TRBV6-5 with TRBJ1-1; no clear D. CDR1 and CDR2 from the germline V gene are MNHEY and SVGAGI. V lost 5 bases and J 4 bases, leaving 14 bases between the germline ends. CDR3 length: 14 amino acids.

The J gene is TRBJ1-1, the V gene TRBV6-5, with TRBD1 matching over 10 bases. Germline loops: CDR1 MNHEY, CDR2 SVGAGI. The J segment lost 5 bases and the V segment lost 5 bases, leaving 8 bases of the junction unmatched. This CDR3 comprises 15 residues. The CDR3 nucleotides read TGTGCCAGCAGTATCGCCGGGACAGGGGTTACTGAAGCTTTCTTT. Encoded protein: CASSIAGTGVTEAFF.

The chain employs TRBV5-1 and TRBJ2-5; a possible D gene is TRBD2 (5 bases). This CDR3 has 14 amino acids. The V end was cut by 0 bases, the J end by 2 bases, with 8 bases between. CDR1 is SGHRS and CDR2 is YFSETQ in the germline V gene. The CDR3 nucleotides read TGCGCCAGCAGCTTGGAGGACTTACAAGAGACCCAGTACTTC. It codes for CASSLEDLQETQYF.

V gene TRBV4-2 combines with J gene TRBJ1-2; D might be TRBD1 (5 bases). The CDR3 covers 15 residues. Between the trimmed V and J ends, which lost 4 bases and 5 bases, there was a span of 17 bases. The germline V gene encodes CDR1 LGHNA and CDR2 YNFKEQ. CDR3: CASSLHLGTDYGYTF. The CDR3 DNA reads TGTGCCAGCAGCCTTCACCTCGGGACCGATTATGGCTACACCTTC.

Points on this clone: This sample also contains other DNA sequences that code for the same CDR3. The chain is built from TRBV19 and TRBJ2-2; no clear D gene. Germline CDR1 is LNHDA and CDR2 is SQIVND (reference sequence). V was cut by 1 base and J by 3 bases, with 9 bases left in between. The CDR3 consists of 15 residues. The CDR3 nucleotides are TGTGCCAGTAGTATAGGCGGCTTGGACACCGGGGAGCTGTTTTTT. It is translated as CASSIGGLDTGELFF.

This CDR3 is CASRLQGESEKLFF. CDR3 in DNA: TGTGCCAGCAGATTACAGGGGGAGAGTGAAAAACTGTTTTTT. V and J are TRBV6-6 and TRBJ1-4; 8 nucleotides line up with TRBD1. The CDR3 consists of 14 residues. The J segment lost 7 bases and the V segment lost 6 bases, leaving 7 bases of the junction unmatched. Germline V gene data show CDR1 as MNHNY and CDR2 as SVGAGI (reference sequence).